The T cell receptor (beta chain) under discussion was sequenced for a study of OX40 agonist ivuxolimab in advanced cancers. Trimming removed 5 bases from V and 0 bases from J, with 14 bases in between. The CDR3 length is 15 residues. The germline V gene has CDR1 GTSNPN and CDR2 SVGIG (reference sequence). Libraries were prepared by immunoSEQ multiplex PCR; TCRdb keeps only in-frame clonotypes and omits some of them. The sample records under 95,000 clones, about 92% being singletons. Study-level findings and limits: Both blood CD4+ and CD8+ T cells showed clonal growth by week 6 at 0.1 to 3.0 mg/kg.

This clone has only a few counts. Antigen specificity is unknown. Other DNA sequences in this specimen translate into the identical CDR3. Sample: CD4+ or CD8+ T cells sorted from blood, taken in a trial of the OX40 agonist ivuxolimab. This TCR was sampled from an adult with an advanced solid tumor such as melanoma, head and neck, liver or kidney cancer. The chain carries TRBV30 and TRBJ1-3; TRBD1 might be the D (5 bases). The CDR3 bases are TGTGCCTGGTCCCGGGACTCCGGCTCTGGAAACACCATATATTTT. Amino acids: CAWSRDSGSGNTIYF.